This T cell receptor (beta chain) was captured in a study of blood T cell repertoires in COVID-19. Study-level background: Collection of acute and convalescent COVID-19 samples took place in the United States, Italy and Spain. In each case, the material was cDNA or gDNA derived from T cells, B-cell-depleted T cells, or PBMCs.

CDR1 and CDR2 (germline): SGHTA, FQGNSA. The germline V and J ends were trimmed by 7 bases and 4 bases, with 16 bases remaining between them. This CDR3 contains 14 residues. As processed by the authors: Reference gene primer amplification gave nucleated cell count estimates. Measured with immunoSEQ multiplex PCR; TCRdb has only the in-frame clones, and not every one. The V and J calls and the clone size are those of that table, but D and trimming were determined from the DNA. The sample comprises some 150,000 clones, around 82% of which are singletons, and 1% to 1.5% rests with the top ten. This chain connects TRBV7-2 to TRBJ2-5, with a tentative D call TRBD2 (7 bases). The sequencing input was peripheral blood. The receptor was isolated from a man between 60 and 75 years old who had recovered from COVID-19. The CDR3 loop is CASKHGAGAETQYF. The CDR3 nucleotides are TGTGCCAGCAAACACGGGGCGGGGGCAGAGACCCAGTACTTC.